What follows are 23 T cell receptor beta chains derived from one specimen sequenced in a study of cytomegalovirus exposure and HLA in healthy donors. In the PCR, 60 Vbeta and 13 Jbeta primers were used. Method: immunoSEQ multiplex PCR; TCRdb's copy keeps in-frame clones and lacks some. This table holds over 110,000 clones, over 70% found once. The sample comprised PBMCs. These receptors all stem from a man between 18 and 29 years old in good health and CMV-seronegative.

This chain links TRBV11-2 with TRBJ2-7; the match to TRBD1 covers 8 bases. V was clipped by 7 bases and J by 3 bases; unmatched bases: 8. Germline CDR1 reads SGHAT; CDR2 reads FQNNGV. This CDR3 contains 14 residues. The CDR3 coding sequence is TGTGCCAGCACCATGACAGGGGTGGACTACGAGCAGTACTTC. Translation: CASTMTGVDYEQYF. The full variable domain, its missing parts supplied by reference TRBV11-2 and TRBJ2-7, is EAGVAQSPRYKIIEKRQSVAFWCNPISGHATLYWYQQILGQGPKLLIQFQNNGVVDDSQLPKDRFSAERLKGVDSTLKIQPAKLEDSAVYLCASTMTGVDYEQYFGPGTRLTVT.

On this clone itself: Within the sample, other DNA sequences also encode this same CDR3. The chain recombines TRBV7-2 with TRBJ2-7, with 7 bases aligning to TRBD1. This CDR3 is built from 13 residues. Germline V gene lookup returns CDR1 SGHTA and CDR2 FQGNSA. The V gene end was trimmed by 5 bases and the J gene end by 3 bases; junction bases not matched to a gene: 4. CDR3 region: CASSRTGLYEQYF. The CDR3 DNA is TGTGCCAGCAGCCGGACAGGACTCTACGAGCAGTACTTC. The complete variable domain, with remaining parts taken from reference TRBV7-2 and TRBJ2-7, reads GAGVSQSPSNKVTEKGKDVELRCDPISGHTALYWYRQSLGQGLEFLIYFQGNSAPDKSGLPSDRFSAERTGGSVSTLTIQRTQQEDSAVYLCASSRTGLYEQYFGPGTRLTVT.

The V gene is TRBV14, the J gene TRBJ1-2; TRBD1 matches 10 bases. Germline CDR1 is SGHDN and CDR2 is FVKESK. Trimming took 4 bases from V and 3 from J; bases not matched to a gene: 8. The CDR3 contains 16 residues. The DNA for the CDR3 is TGTGCCAGCAGCCGCTGGGACAGGGGATACCACTATGGCTACACCTTC. As protein: CASSRWDRGYHYGYTF.

This chain joins TRBV6-5 and TRBJ1-6; TRBD1 agrees at 8 bases. Germline lookup yields CDR1 MNHEY and CDR2 SVGAGI. V lost 6 bases to trimming and J lost 8 bases; unmatched junction nucleotides: 9. The CDR3 runs 15 residues. The CDR3 DNA is TGTGCCAGCAGCCGCCGGACAGGGATTGATTCACCCCTCCACTTT. It codes for CASSRRTGIDSPLHF.

This clone appeared a single time. The chain is built from TRBV19 and TRBJ2-3, with TRBD2 as a possible D gene (5 bases). The CDR3 has 15 residues. The V gene's germline CDR1 is LNHDA and CDR2 SQIVND (reference sequence). V dropped 8 bases and J dropped 1 base, with 16 bases sitting between them. CDR3 loop: CASGSFVKGTDTQYF. Here the CDR3 DNA reads TGTGCCAGTGGGAGCTTCGTGAAGGGCACAGATACGCAGTATTTT.

The table lists this clone with a count of one. This chain links TRBV30 with TRBJ1-3; possibly TRBD1 for D (5 bases). The length of the CDR3 is 15 residues. Trimming stripped 4 bases from V and 0 bases from J, with 13 bases between. Germline V gene lookup returns CDR1 GTSNPN and CDR2 SVGIG (reference sequence). CDR3 in amino acids: CAWTSTGYSGNTIYF. CDR3 DNA: TGTGCCTGGACATCTACAGGCTACTCTGGAAACACCATATATTTT. The full variable domain, in which reference TRBV30 and TRBJ1-3 provide the parts outside the CDR3, is SQTIHQWPATLVQPVGSPLSLECTVEGTSNPNLYWYRQAAGRGLQLLFYSVGIGQISSEVPQNLSASRPQDRQFILSSKKLLLSDSGFYLCAWTSTGYSGNTIYFGEGSWLTVV.

The chain combines TRBV5-6 with TRBJ2-1; tentative D call: TRBD2 (6 bases). V was clipped by 6 bases and J by 5 bases, with 15 bases between them. The length of the CDR3 is 14 residues. Germline CDR1 and CDR2: SGHDT and YYEEEE. The CDR3 nucleotides are TGTGCCAGCAACCCGATGGGACTCAACAATGAGCAGTTCTTC. Amino acid sequence: CASNPMGLNNEQFF.

The V and J genes are TRBV19 and TRBJ1-5; 10 nucleotides match TRBD1. CDR1 and CDR2 from the germline V gene are LNHDA and SQIVND (reference sequence). V was clipped by 3 bases and J by 1 base; unmatched bases: 3. The CDR3 contains 16 residues. The CDR3 here is CASSIPDRGSNQPQHF. CDR3 coding DNA: TGTGCCAGTAGTATCCCGGACAGGGGGAGCAATCAGCCCCAGCATTTT. The variable domain in full, with the rest retrieved from reference TRBV19 and TRBJ1-5, is DGGITQSPKYLFRKEGQNVTLSCEQNLNHDAMYWYRQDPGQGLRLIYYSQIVNDFQKGDIAEGYSVSREKKESFPLTVTSAQKNPTAFYLCASSIPDRGSNQPQHFGDGTRLSIL.

The chain has TRBV6-5 and TRBJ1-5; D is perhaps TRBD1 (6 bases). Germline CDR1 reads MNHEY; CDR2 reads SVGAGI. Trimming took 2 bases from V and 4 from J, leaving 12 bases between them. CDR3 size: 15 residues. This chain's CDR3 is CASSYVRGGNQPQHF. CDR3 bases: TGTGCCAGCAGTTACGTCAGGGGAGGGAATCAGCCCCAGCATTTT.

The chain employs TRBV5-4 and TRBJ2-2; possible D gene TRBD2, 5 bases. CDR1 is SGHNT, CDR2 YYREEE, per germline (reference sequence). The length of the CDR3 is 13 residues. The V and J ends lost 4 bases and 8 bases respectively, with 12 bases between them. CDR3 protein: CASSPIGLGELFF. The CDR3 region has the DNA TGTGCCAGCAGCCCGATTGGACTGGGGGAGCTGTTTTTT.

The CDR3 loop is CAWSVGDREYEQYF. The CDR3 DNA reads as TGTGCCTGGAGTGTAGGGGACAGGGAATACGAGCAGTACTTC. The chain recombines TRBV30 with TRBJ2-7; 9 bases are a match to TRBD1. This CDR3 is built from 14 residues. The V gene's germline CDR1 is GTSNPN and CDR2 SVGIG (reference sequence). J gave up 4 bases and V 0 bases, and 4 bases lay outside the gene matches.

The rearrangement joins TRBV5-6 to TRBJ2-7; the match to TRBD1 covers 7 bases. The CDR3 contains 15 residues. Germline CDR1 reads SGHDT; CDR2 reads YYEEEE. The trim removed 2 bases at V and 4 bases at J, leaving 9 bases unmatched. The CDR3, as DNA: TGTGCCAGCAGCTTCTCCGGGACAGAAGCTTACGAGCAGTACTTC. Amino acids: CASSFSGTEAYEQYF.

The J gene is TRBJ1-3, the V gene TRBV14; unclear D gene. V was trimmed by 3 bases and J by 2 bases, leaving 14 bases between them. The CDR3 loop spans 16 amino acids. The V gene's germline CDR1 is SGHDN and CDR2 FVKESK. The CDR3 protein is CASSHVLGEAGNTIYF. CDR3 nucleotide sequence: TGTGCCAGCAGCCACGTCTTAGGAGAAGCTGGAAACACCATATATTTT.

This sequence joins TRBV11-2 and TRBJ2-5, with D possibly matching TRBD1 (6 bases). The ends were cut back, 1 base at V and 6 bases at J, with 15 bases in the middle. The CDR3 totals 15 residues. The V gene's germline CDR1 is SGHAT and CDR2 FQNNGV. DNA of the CDR3: TGTGCCAGCAGCTTAGTAACAGGGCTGGAGCAGACCCAGTACTTC. It encodes CASSLVTGLEQTQYF.

This clone was recorded a few times. The J gene is TRBJ2-3, the V gene TRBV25-1; 7 bases match TRBD1. CDR1 is MGHDK, CDR2 SYGVNS, per germline. The CDR3 is made up of 13 amino acids. V gave up 4 bases and J gave up 7 bases; unmatched junction bases: 5. The CDR3 nucleotides are TGTGCCAGCAGTGCGAACAGGGGATATACGCAGTATTTT. It is translated as CASSANRGYTQYF.

V gene TRBV7-3 combines with J gene TRBJ2-1; 8 bases are a match to TRBD2. Trimming cost V 3 bases and J 6 bases; bases outside gene matches: 7. The CDR3 is 15 amino acids. CDR1 SGHTA and CDR2 FQGTGA come from the germline V gene. The CDR3 protein is CASSFGGGPGNEQFF. The CDR3 region has the DNA TGTGCCAGCAGCTTTGGCGGGGGGCCGGGCAATGAGCAGTTCTTC.

The genes are TRBV7-2 and TRBJ1-3; D possibly corresponds to TRBD1 (6 bases). V lost 4 bases and J 4 bases, leaving 14 bases between the germline ends. Germline V gives CDR1 SGHTA, CDR2 FQGNSA. CDR3 length: 15 residues. The CDR3 DNA follows: TGTGCCAGCAGCTCTCCAGGGACAAGGGGAAACACCATATATTTT. This translates into CASSSPGTRGNTIYF.

This clone was seen a handful of times. The J gene is TRBJ1-1, the V gene TRBV5-5; TRBD1 agrees at 8 bases. Germline loops: CDR1 SGHKS, CDR2 YYEKEE (reference sequence). The V gene end was trimmed by 5 bases and the J gene end by 3 bases; junction bases not matched to a gene: 6. The CDR3 is 14 amino acids. The CDR3 protein is CASSNQGADTEAFF. DNA of the CDR3: TGTGCCAGCAGTAACCAGGGGGCCGACACTGAAGCTTTCTTT.

J is TRBJ2-4 and V is TRBV15; tentatively, D is TRBD1 (5 bases). Germline lookup yields CDR1 LNHNV and CDR2 YYDKDF (reference sequence). This CDR3 has 15 residues. Trimming cost V 3 bases and J 8 bases, with 17 bases left between them. CDR3 loop: CATSRSQGGEHIQYF. CDR3 coding DNA: TGTGCCACCAGCAGGTCGCAGGGTGGCGAGCACATTCAGTACTTC.

A single count supports this clone. The genes are TRBV2 and TRBJ2-1; perhaps TRBD1 as D (6 bases). Trimming stripped 6 bases from V and 5 bases from J, with 17 bases between. The CDR3 has 15 residues. Germline values: CDR1 SNHLY, CDR2 FYNNEI. In DNA form, the CDR3 reads TGTGCCAGCAGCCTAGAATGGACAGAAGACAATGAGCAGTTCTTC. Protein product: CASSLEWTEDNEQFF.

This chain uses TRBV5-6 with TRBJ1-3; 8 bases agree with TRBD1. The CDR3 sequence is 16 residues long. Trimming took 0 bases from V and 2 from J; bases not matched to a gene: 4. CDR1 and CDR2 from the germline V gene are SGHDT and YYEEEE. The CDR3 bases are TGTGCCAGCAGCTTGGCCCAGGGGGCGGCTGGAAACACCATATATTTT. Its protein product is CASSLAQGAAGNTIYF.

The J gene is TRBJ2-5, the V gene TRBV2; possible D gene TRBD2, 7 bases. The V and J ends lost 7 bases and 11 bases respectively, with 23 bases between them. This CDR3 has 14 amino acids. The germline CDR1 and CDR2 sequences are SNHLY and FYNNEI. This CDR3 reads CASNEGGLLEEQYF. CDR3 DNA sequence: TGTGCCAGCAATGAGGGGGGGCTGCTGGAAGAGCAGTACTTC.

This clone has a handful of counts. The chain links TRBV27 to TRBJ1-6; weak D call: TRBD1 (5 bases). CDR3 size: 14 residues. Trimming took 4 bases from V and 7 from J, leaving 11 bases between them. Germline V CDR1 and CDR2: MNHEY, SMNVEV (reference sequence). CDR3 bases: TGTGCCAGCAGTTCCCAGGGTGCGAATTCACCCCTCCACTTT. As protein: CASSSQGANSPLHF.